The entry below gives a single T cell receptor (beta chain) sequence along with its context. V shed 2 bases and J shed 7 bases, with 12 bases lying between them. The CDR3 loop spans 13 amino acids. CDR1 SGHNT and CDR2 YYREEE come from the germline V gene (reference sequence). Per the authors' pipeline: Amplification of reference gene primers provided the estimated nucleated cell counts. Clones were sequenced by immunoSEQ multiplex PCR, and TCRdb holds only the in-frame ones, with some missing. V and J calls plus clone size are reproduced from that table; the DNA served to infer D and trimming. This table has just over 300,000 clones, 90% appearing once. These data originate in a study of blood T cell repertoires in COVID-19. Study in general: COVID-19 samples from acute and convalescent phases originated in the United States, Italy and Spain. PBMCs, B-cell-depleted T cells, or T cells provided the cDNA or gDNA that made up the material.

All enrollees were roughly 18 to 89 years old and from roughly 22 US areas. Sequenced: PBMCs or T cells enriched from blood (not recorded which). This TCR derives from a woman aged 18-29 years with acute COVID-19. The chain couples TRBV5-4 to TRBJ1-1; D gene uncertain. The CDR3 protein is CASSFMETGEAFF. DNA of the CDR3: TGTGCCAGCAGCTTTATGGAGACGGGTGAAGCTTTCTTT.